This TCR beta chain came from a study of CD8 T cells in Susac syndrome. With random hexamers, reverse transcription was performed on about 0.45 to 1 ug of RNA. Across 54 Vbeta and 13 Jbeta, TCR beta CDR3 was amplified with immunoSEQ multiplex PCR. TCRdb analysed the immunoSEQ multiplex PCR reads with MiXCR anew, one entry per CDR3 protein. Of approximately 76,000 distinct CDR3 sequences in the sample, about 95% are singletons; the top ten hold 0.35% to 0.4%. The ends were cut back, 6 bases at V and 6 bases at J, with 20 bases in the middle. The CDR3 is made up of 15 amino acids. For this clonotype: Its matching antigen is unknown.

Whole-study results and caveats: The study admitted that it had a relatively small number of individuals in its TCR sequencing and HLA analysis.

The sample consisted of CD8+ T cells from PBMCs. The source of this sequence is a human donor with multiple sclerosis. The chain is built from TRBV23-1 and TRBJ1-2, with D tentatively TRBD1 (6 bases). TRBV23-1 is marked as an open reading frame, function uncertain. The CDR3 reads CASSPDRLTSNGYTF. CDR3 coding DNA: TGCGCCAGCAGCCCGGACAGACTTACTTCGAATGGCTACACCTTC.